This TCR beta chain was obtained from a study of cytomegalovirus exposure and HLA in healthy donors. The PCR contained 60 Vbeta and 13 Jbeta primers. The data were produced by immunoSEQ multiplex PCR, yet TCRdb's version contains in-frame clones alone and is incomplete. Counted here are under 100,000 clones, 76% occurring once; the ten biggest clones make up about 3%. Note on this clone: Its antigen is unidentified.

The CDR3 spans 14 residues. The V gene end was trimmed by 6 bases and the J gene end by 0 bases; junction bases not matched to a gene: 2. Germline-derived CDR1 and CDR2 are ENHRY and SYGVKD. Study-level points and caveats: A classifier reportedly called cytomegalovirus status with high sensitivity and specificity. Donors were assumed by presence/absence analyses to have roughly uniform sequencing depth.

The chain employs TRBV10-3 and TRBJ1-5, with 7 nucleotides matching TRBD1. This clonotype was obtained from a man in his forties or fifties in good health and CMV-seronegative. Input material: PBMCs. This CDR3 is CAISRQGSNQPQHF. CDR3 sequence (DNA): TGTGCCATCAGCCGACAGGGTAGCAATCAGCCCCAGCATTTT.